This TCR beta chain derives from a study of monozygotic twins with inflammatory bowel disease. A note on this clonotype: Its antigen is undetermined.

Every TCR library consumed 3,000 to 4,500 ng of total RNA. Incorporation of UMIs carrying a 6-nucleotide sample barcode was performed by template switching. Two rounds of nested PCR, of roughly 15 and 9 cycles, were run on TCRalpha and TCRbeta cDNA. TCRdb processed the 5' RACE reads again and assigns one entry to each CDR3 protein, with no DNA. The sample's table shows 310,000 or so distinct CDR3 sequences. The study, taken as a whole, reports: Compared with healthy co-twins, IBD patients showed reduced TCRbeta repertoire diversity by inverse Simpson.

Germline values: CDR1 SGHAT, CDR2 FQNNGV. CDR3 size: 16 residues. The chain combines TRBV11-2 with TRBJ1-1; the D call of TRBD1 rests on TCRdb alone, since no DNA is present to check it. The clonotype was recovered from a human donor with ulcerative colitis or Crohn's disease, or a healthy co-twin of an affected twin (not recorded which). The source material was blood. The CDR3 loop is CASSSQFGGEDTEAFF.